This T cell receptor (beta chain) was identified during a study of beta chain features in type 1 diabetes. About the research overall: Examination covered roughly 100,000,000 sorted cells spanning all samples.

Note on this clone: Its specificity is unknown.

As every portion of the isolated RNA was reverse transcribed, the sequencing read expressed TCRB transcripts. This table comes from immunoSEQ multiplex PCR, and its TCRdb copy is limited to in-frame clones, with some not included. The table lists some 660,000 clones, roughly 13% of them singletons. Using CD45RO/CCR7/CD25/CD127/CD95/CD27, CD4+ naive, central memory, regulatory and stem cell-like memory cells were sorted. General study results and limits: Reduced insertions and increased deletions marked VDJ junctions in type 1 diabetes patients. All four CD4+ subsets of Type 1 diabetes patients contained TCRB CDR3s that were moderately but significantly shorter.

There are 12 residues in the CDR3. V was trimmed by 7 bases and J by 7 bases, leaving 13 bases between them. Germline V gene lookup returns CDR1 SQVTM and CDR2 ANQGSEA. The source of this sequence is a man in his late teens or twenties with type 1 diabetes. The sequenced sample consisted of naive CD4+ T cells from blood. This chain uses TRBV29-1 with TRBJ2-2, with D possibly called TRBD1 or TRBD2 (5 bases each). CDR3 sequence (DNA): TGCAGCGGAACGAGGGGTGTCGGGGAGCTGTTTTTT. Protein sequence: CSGTRGVGELFF.